This is a list of T cell receptor beta chains from one sample in a study of PD-1 blockade in mismatch repair-deficient tumors. This table comes from immunoSEQ multiplex PCR, and its TCRdb copy is limited to in-frame clones, with some not included. The sample has tens of thousands of clones, around 85% seen once. Sample: PBMCs, taken before pembrolizumab treatment. The origin of the receptors is an adult with mismatch repair-deficient cancer. CDR3s include the opening cysteine and the closing phenylalanine or tryptophan. The D gene is left open where the match is weak. Clone sizes are given selectively: once, few, many, or a class where the clone is expanded.

size	V	D	J	CDR3	DNA
.	TRBV6-4	TRBD2	TRBJ2-5	CASSEASGYQETQYF	TGTGCCAGCAGTGAAGCTAGCGGATACCAAGAGACCCAGTACTTC
few	TRBV7-6	TRBD1	TRBJ2-7	CASSSLTGTAEDEQYF	TGTGCCAGCAGCTCCCTCACCGGGACAGCGGAGGACGAGCAGTACTTC
.	TRBV19	TRBD1	TRBJ2-6	CASRGGTGAYISGANVLTF	TGTGCCAGTAGGGGGGGGACAGGGGCCTACATATCTGGGGCCAACGTCCTGACTTTC
.	TRBV9	.	TRBJ1-1	CASSVGGDTEAFF	TGTGCCAGCAGCGTAGGCGGGGACACTGAAGCTTTCTTT
few	TRBV6-1	.	TRBJ2-7	CASSEDRSLKYYEQYF	TGTGCCAGCAGTGAAGATCGGTCGCTCAAGTACTACGAGCAGTACTTC
.	TRBV5-1	.	TRBJ2-1	CASSLGLATNEQFF	TGCGCCAGCAGCTTGGGTCTAGCAACTAATGAGCAGTTCTTC
.	TRBV13	.	TRBJ1-6	CASSLERGSYNSPLHF	TGTGCCAGCAGCTTAGAAAGGGGATCCTATAATTCACCCCTCCACTTT
.	TRBV10-3	TRBD2	TRBJ2-7	CAISESETSVYEQYF	TGTGCCATCAGTGAGTCGGAGACTAGCGTCTACGAGCAGTACTTC
few	TRBV7-9	.	TRBJ2-5	CASSFKWAQETQYF	TGTGCCAGCAGCTTTAAGTGGGCTCAAGAGACCCAGTACTTC
.	TRBV2	.	TRBJ2-1	CASSREQGNEQFF	TGTGCCAGCAGCCGAGAACAGGGCAATGAGCAGTTCTTC
.	TRBV19	TRBD1	TRBJ1-2	CASTAGQGDYGYTF	TGTGCCAGTACCGCGGGACAGGGTGACTATGGCTACACCTTC
.	TRBV9	.	TRBJ1-1	CASSVVRGSAFF	TGTGCCAGCAGCGTGGTCAGGGGATCGGCTTTCTTT
.	TRBV7-6	.	TRBJ2-1	CASSPRESEQFF	TGTGCCAGCAGCCCGCGAGAGAGTGAGCAGTTCTTC
.	TRBV9	TRBD2	TRBJ2-5	CASSRMGLAGAPVETQYF	TGTGCCAGCAGCCGAATGGGACTAGCGGGAGCGCCGGTTGAGACCCAGTACTTC
.	TRBV29-1	.	TRBJ2-3	CSVPPQGMSTDTQYF	TGCAGCGTTCCCCCACAGGGAATGAGCACAGATACGCAGTATTTT
few	TRBV6-6	.	TRBJ2-7	CASSRLERTYEQYF	TGTGCCAGCAGTCGCCTCGAGCGGACTTACGAGCAGTACTTC
.	TRBV15	TRBD1	TRBJ2-5	CATPGTVEGETQYF	TGTGCCACCCCCGGGACAGTTGAGGGAGAGACCCAGTACTTC
once	TRBV19	TRBD1	TRBJ2-7	CASSSGTGYYEQYF	TGTGCCAGTAGCTCCGGGACAGGGTACTACGAGCAGTACTTC
.	TRBV5-1	.	TRBJ2-3	CASNRESTDTQYF	TGCGCCAGCAACAGGGAAAGCACAGATACGCAGTATTTT
.	TRBV14	.	TRBJ1-1	CASSQGSRVSEAFF	TGTGCCAGCAGCCAAGGGAGCAGGGTATCTGAAGCTTTCTTT
.	TRBV14	TRBD2	TRBJ2-1	CASSQDSPLLAGAQGEQFF	TGTGCCAGCAGCCAAGACTCACCCTTATTAGCGGGGGCCCAAGGTGAGCAGTTCTTC
.	TRBV28	.	TRBJ2-7	CASNTPGHRGNYEQYF	TGTGCCAGCAACACCCCGGGACACCGTGGAAACTACGAGCAGTACTTC
.	TRBV6-5	TRBD1	TRBJ1-5	CASVGQGGQPQHF	TGTGCCAGCGTGGGACAGGGAGGTCAGCCCCAGCATTTT
.	TRBV5-4	.	TRBJ2-1	CASSLAGVLRVNEQFF	TGTGCCAGCAGCTTGGCCGGGGTCCTGAGGGTAAATGAGCAGTTCTTC
.	TRBV21-1	.	TRBJ1-2	CASSPRGGGQRLQGYTF	TGTGCCAGCAGCCCACGGGGTGGGGGACAGCGGTTACAGGGCTACACCTTC
.	TRBV7-3	TRBD2	TRBJ2-7	CASSLYGRDYEQYF	TGTGCCAGCAGCTTATACGGGAGGGACTACGAGCAGTACTTC
.	TRBV7-3	.	TRBJ2-5	CASSLSSSRQETQYF	TGTGCCAGCAGCCTCTCATCAAGTAGACAAGAGACCCAGTACTTC